Presented here are 21 T cell receptor beta chains from one specimen sequenced in a study of T cell repertoires and HLA-DP antigens (dated by TCRdb to 2017 to 2018). Their antigen targets remain unknown. Library creation used the immunoSEQ multiplex PCR assay. The clones in this table, taken by TCRdb from immuneACCESS, are in-frame only. Not every clone is retained; where verified, under half of the shortfall comes from an unresolved V gene, and the cause of the rest is unknown. This sample holds tens of thousands of clones; roughly 78% were observed only once. About 1.6% of the sample is taken by the ten largest. Sample: CD4+ T cells from PBMCs. Receptor source: a man between 60 and 70 years old in good health and CMV-seronegative.

The chain has TRBV30 and TRBJ2-3; 7 bases match TRBD2. Losses at the gene ends were 0 bases for V and 5 bases for J; bases not matched to a gene: 17. Germline CDR1 is GTSNPN and CDR2 is SVGIG (reference sequence). There are 18 residues in the CDR3. This CDR3 reads CAWSVRWGLQTGGDTQYF. As DNA, the CDR3 is TGTGCCTGGAGTGTTCGATGGGGACTCCAGACGGGGGGAGATACGCAGTATTTT. The variable domain in full, with the rest retrieved from reference TRBV30 and TRBJ2-3, is SQTIHQWPATLVQPVGSPLSLECTVEGTSNPNLYWYRQAAGRGLQLLFYSVGIGQISSEVPQNLSASRPQDRQFILSSKKLLLSDSGFYLCAWSVRWGLQTGGDTQYFGPGTRLTVL.

This clone was seen once. The rearrangement joins TRBV29-1 to TRBJ1-1; the D is unclear. Germline V gene lookup returns CDR1 SQVTM and CDR2 ANQGSEA. The CDR3 has 14 residues. Trimming cost V 3 bases and J 3 bases, with 14 bases left between them. The DNA of the CDR3 is TGCAGCGTTGACCAATTGACCGACTACACTGAAGCTTTCTTT. Its translation is CSVDQLTDYTEAFF.

CDR3 residues: CASSLGGLAGDNNEQFF. The CDR3 DNA follows: TGTGCCAGCAGCTTAGGGGGACTAGCGGGGGATAACAATGAGCAGTTCTTC. V is TRBV11-3 and J is TRBJ2-1; 14 nucleotides agree with TRBD2. V trimming: 1 base; J trimming: 5 bases; junction bases outside the gene matches: 4. Germline CDR1 is SGHNT and CDR2 is YENEEA. The length of the CDR3 is 17 residues.

The CDR3 nucleotides read TGTGCCAGCAGCCCCGACATCGGGGCGGGCGAGCAGTACTTC. It specifies CASSPDIGAGEQYF. This chain connects TRBV5-6 to TRBJ2-7; D possibly matches TRBD1 or TRBD2 (5 bases each). Germline assignment: CDR1 SGHDT and CDR2 YYEEEE. The CDR3 extends over 14 amino acids. Trimming took 4 bases from V and 6 from J, leaving 17 bases between them.

V is TRBV6-5 and J is TRBJ1-2; D is undetermined. CDR1 and CDR2 from the germline V gene are MNHEY and SVGAGI. The CDR3 contains 14 residues. The ends were cut back, 6 bases at V and 1 base at J, with 12 bases in the middle. CDR3 sequence (DNA): TGTGCCAGCAGCAAACTCCGGAATAACTATGGCTACACCTTC. It yields the protein CASSKLRNNYGYTF.

With regard to this clone: The same CDR3 arises from other DNA sequences in this sample as well. The chain is built from TRBV11-2 and TRBJ2-2; either TRBD1 or TRBD2 may supply D (5 bases each). Trimming pared 1 base from V and 5 bases from J, leaving 5 bases between. CDR1 SGHAT and CDR2 FQNNGV come from the germline V gene. This CDR3 contains 13 residues. The CDR3 region has the DNA TGTGCCAGCAGCTTAGGGGGGACCGGGGAGCTGTTTTTT. It codes for CASSLGGTGELFF.

This chain links TRBV6-5 with TRBJ1-6; 7 nucleotides align to TRBD1. With V trimmed by 2 bases and J by 6 bases, 7 bases remained unmatched. Looked up from germline, CDR1 is MNHEY and CDR2 is SVGAGI. This CDR3 contains 16 residues. The CDR3 DNA reads TGTGCCAGCAGTTACCGATCACAGGGGACTAATTCACCCCTCCACTTT. It encodes CASSYRSQGTNSPLHF.

The rearrangement joins TRBV7-6 to TRBJ2-3, with TRBD1 matching over 8 bases. V shed 2 bases, J shed 3 bases, and the junction held 10 bases outside the gene matches. There are 17 residues in the CDR3. Germline V lookup: CDR1 SGHVS, CDR2 FNYEAQ. CDR3 DNA sequence: TGTGCCAGCAGCTTAAACGGTCGGACAGGGAGTACAGATACGCAGTATTTT. Translating it yields CASSLNGRTGSTDTQYF.

The V gene is TRBV19, the J gene TRBJ1-2, with unresolved D. Germline CDR1 is LNHDA and CDR2 is SQIVND (reference sequence). The CDR3 consists of 11 residues. The V gene lost 4 bases and the J gene lost 4 bases, with 4 bases spanning the gap. CDR3 amino acids: CASSTVYGYTF. The CDR3 nucleotides read TGTGCCAGTAGTACCGTCTATGGCTACACCTTC. Full variable domain (remainder filled in from reference TRBV19 and TRBJ1-2): DGGITQSPKYLFRKEGQNVTLSCEQNLNHDAMYWYRQDPGQGLRLIYYSQIVNDFQKGDIAEGYSVSREKKESFPLTVTSAQKNPTAFYLCASSTVYGYTFGSGTRLTVV.

V usage is TRBV27 and J usage is TRBJ1-6; possibly TRBD1 for D (5 bases). With 4 bases removed from V and 10 bases from J, the gap between germline ends came to 17 bases. The germline CDR1 and CDR2 sequences are MNHEY and SMNVEV (reference sequence). CDR3 length equals 15 residues. The CDR3 here is CASSWRGFESSPLHF. The CDR3 nucleotides read TGTGCCAGCAGTTGGAGGGGATTCGAGAGCTCACCCCTCCACTTT.

This clone was seen only once. The gene calls are TRBV5-4 and TRBJ2-1; D ambiguous. Trimming removed 0 bases at V and 6 bases at J, with 1 base between. Looked up from germline, CDR1 is SGHNT and CDR2 is YYREEE (reference sequence). The CDR3 length is 11 residues. CDR3 nucleotides: TGTGCCAGCAGCTTGGGCAATGAGCAGTTCTTC. Amino acids: CASSLGNEQFF.

The rearrangement joins TRBV7-2 to TRBJ1-1; D may be TRBD1 (5 bases). V lost 4 bases, J lost 0 bases, and 18 bases lay in between. This CDR3 has 17 amino acids. From germline, CDR1 is SGHTA and CDR2 FQGNSA. CDR3 sequence (DNA): TGTGCCAGCAGCTACCGAGGGGCAGGAGCTTTGAACACTGAAGCTTTCTTT. Its translation: CASSYRGAGALNTEAFF.

Notes on this clone: This sample includes further DNA sequences coding for the same CDR3. This rearrangement joins TRBV6-6 to TRBJ1-6, with D perhaps matching TRBD1 (6 bases). Deletions cut 7 bases from V and 5 bases from J, with 15 bases between. This CDR3 is 15 amino acids long. Germline values: CDR1 MNHNY, CDR2 SVGAGI (reference sequence). The DNA of the CDR3 is TGTGCCAGCACCCAGGGGCAGGCCGATAATTCACCCCTCCACTTT. It encodes CASTQGQADNSPLHF.

The V gene is TRBV5-6, the J gene TRBJ1-2; D remains ambiguous. Trimming removed 4 bases at V and 5 bases at J, with 18 bases between. Germline loops: CDR1 SGHDT, CDR2 YYEEEE. The CDR3 contains 15 residues. CDR3 sequence (DNA): TGTGCCAGCAGCCTCCGACTTCAGACGAGATATGGCTACACCTTC. It yields the protein CASSLRLQTRYGYTF.

The chain combines TRBV5-1 with TRBJ1-1, with D uncertain. The CDR3 sequence is 14 residues long. The V gene's germline CDR1 is SGHRS and CDR2 YFSETQ. Trimming cost V 0 bases and J 4 bases, with 10 bases left between them. The DNA of the CDR3 is TGCGCCAGCAGCTTGGAAGGCATGGGCACTGAAGCTTTCTTT. Translation: CASSLEGMGTEAFF.

The chain uses TRBV2 and TRBJ1-3; the D gene is possibly TRBD1 (5 bases). V dropped 4 bases and J dropped 7 bases, with 8 bases sitting between them. The length of the CDR3 is 12 residues. The V gene's germline CDR1 is SNHLY and CDR2 FYNNEI. The DNA for the CDR3 is TGTGCCAGCAGTGTGGGGGGGAACACCATATATTTT. It yields the protein CASSVGGNTIYF. Supplemented by reference TRBV2 and TRBJ1-3, the full variable domain reads EPEVTQTPSHQVTQMGQEVILRCVPISNHLYFYWYRQILGQKVEFLVSFYNNEISEKSEIFDDQFSVERPDGSNFTLKIRSTKLEDSAMYFCASSVGGNTIYFGEGSWLTVV.

This clone has only a few counts. This chain links TRBV11-3 with TRBJ2-3, with 7 bases lining up with TRBD2. The germline V gene has CDR1 SGHNT and CDR2 YENEEA. This CDR3 has 18 residues. Losses at the gene ends were 3 bases for V and 0 bases for J; bases not matched to a gene: 12. Here the CDR3 DNA reads TGTGCCAGCAGCTTTTGGGAGGCGGGGGTCCCTAGCACAGATACGCAGTATTTT. It specifies CASSFWEAGVPSTDTQYF. Complete variable domain (other parts from reference TRBV11-3 and TRBJ2-3): EAGVVQSPRYKIIEKKQPVAFWCNPISGHNTLYWYLQNLGQGPELLIRYENEEAVDDSQLPKDRFSAERLKGVDSTLKIQPAELGDSAVYLCASSFWEAGVPSTDTQYFGPGTRLTVL.

The rearrangement links TRBV5-5 to TRBJ1-4, with 10 bases identical to TRBD1. J gave up 5 bases and V 3 bases, and 4 bases lay outside the gene matches. CDR1 SGHKS and CDR2 YYEKEE come from the germline V gene (reference sequence). The CDR3 loop spans 15 amino acids. CDR3 sequence: CASSSPGQGNEKLFF. The CDR3 nucleotides read TGTGCCAGCAGCTCGCCGGGACAGGGGAATGAAAAACTGTTTTTT. Full variable domain (outside the CDR3, taken from reference TRBV5-5 and TRBJ1-4): DAGVTQSPTHLIKTRGQQVTLRCSPISGHKSVSWYQQVLGQGPQFIFQYYEKEERGRGNFPDRFSARQFPNYSSELNVNALLLGDSALYLCASSSPGQGNEKLFFGSGTQLSVL.

The chain joins TRBV19 to TRBJ2-5, with D possibly being TRBD2 (5 bases). The V end lost 10 bases, the J end lost 2 bases, and 17 bases lay between the germline ends. Germline V lookup: CDR1 LNHDA, CDR2 SQIVND (reference sequence). This CDR3 contains 14 residues. This chain's CDR3 is CATGEGRGQETQYF. The CDR3 bases are TGTGCCACCGGAGAGGGTAGAGGGCAAGAGACCCAGTACTTC.

The chain uses TRBV7-9 and TRBJ2-3, with 12 bases lining up with TRBD2. After removal of 5 bases from V and 4 bases from J, the junction contained 7 bases not matched to a gene. The CDR3 runs 16 residues. The germline gives CDR1 SEHNR, CDR2 FQNEAQ (reference sequence). CDR3 amino acids: CASSPSGLAGPDTQYF. The CDR3 nucleotides read TGTGCCAGCAGCCCATCGGGACTAGCGGGCCCAGATACGCAGTATTTT.

This chain connects TRBV4-3 to TRBJ1-1, with unresolved D. V lost 1 base and J lost 4, with 10 bases in between. CDR3 length: 14 amino acids. Germline V lookup: CDR1 LGHNA, CDR2 YSLEER. DNA of the CDR3: TGCGCCAGCAGCCAAGGACCCCGGGGCACTGAAGCTTTCTTT. Amino acids: CASSQGPRGTEAFF.